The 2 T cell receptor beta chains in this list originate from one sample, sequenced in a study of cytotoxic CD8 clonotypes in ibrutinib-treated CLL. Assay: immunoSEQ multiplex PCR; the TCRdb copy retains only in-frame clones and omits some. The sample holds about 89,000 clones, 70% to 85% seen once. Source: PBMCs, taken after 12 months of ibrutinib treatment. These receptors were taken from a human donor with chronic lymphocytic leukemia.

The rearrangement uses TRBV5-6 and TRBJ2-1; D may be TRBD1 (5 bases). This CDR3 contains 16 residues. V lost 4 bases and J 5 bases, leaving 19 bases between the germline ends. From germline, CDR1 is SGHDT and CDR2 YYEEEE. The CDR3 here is CASSLPYQGSHNEQFF. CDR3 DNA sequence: TGTGCCAGCAGCCTACCATATCAGGGAAGCCACAATGAGCAGTTCTTC.

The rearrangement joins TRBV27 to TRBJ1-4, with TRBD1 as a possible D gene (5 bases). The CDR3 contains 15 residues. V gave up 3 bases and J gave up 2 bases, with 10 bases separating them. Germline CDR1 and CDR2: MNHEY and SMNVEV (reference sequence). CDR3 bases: TGTGCCAGCAGTTTGTCAGGGCGGACTAATGAAAAACTGTTTTTT. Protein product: CASSLSGRTNEKLFF.